This passage covers 2 T cell receptor beta chains from one sample sequenced in a study of T cell responses to AZD1222 COVID-19 vaccine. Data came from immunoSEQ multiplex PCR; TCRdb stores just in-frame clones and leaves some out. The sample consists of 150,000 to 200,000 clones, 94% of them appearing once. The sample here was peripheral blood, taken on day 0 of AZD1222 vaccination. All receptors come from an adult in good health.

The V call is TRBV28, the J call TRBJ1-2, with D maybe TRBD1 (5 bases). CDR1 MDHEN and CDR2 SYDVKM come from the germline V gene. Trimming stripped 7 bases from V and 2 bases from J, with 14 bases between. This CDR3 is built from 14 residues. The CDR3 region has the DNA TGTGCCAGCACGAATAACGGGGGGAACTATGGCTACACCTTC. Translated, it gives CASTNNGGNYGYTF.

This clone was seen just once. The V gene is TRBV29-1, the J gene TRBJ1-1; the match to TRBD1 covers 7 bases. The CDR3 has 11 amino acids. V was pared by 7 bases and J by 8 bases, with 7 bases of the junction left unmatched. CDR1 SQVTM and CDR2 ANQGSEA come from the germline V gene. The CDR3 sequence is CSAYNRGEAFF. In DNA, the CDR3 is TGCAGCGCCTACAACAGGGGAGAAGCTTTCTTT.